Sequencing of this TCR beta chain was carried out in a study of CD8 T cells in ankylosing spondylitis. Regarding the study as a whole: There were earlier reports of some motif variants in reactive arthritis synovial fluid and blood. There was a TCR beta motif, made of eight highly homologous variants, that appeared characteristic of ankylosing spondylitis blood.

This clonotype appeared many times. Antigen: not known. This CDR3 has 14 amino acids. V was trimmed by 5 bases and J by 6 bases, leaving 14 bases between them. From germline, CDR1 is MNHEY and CDR2 SMNVEV (reference sequence). TCRdb processed the 5' RACE reads anew with MiXCR; each CDR3 protein has one entry. The sample lists 200,000 to 250,000 distinct CDR3 sequences, about 10% occurring once. The chain links TRBV27 to TRBJ1-5, with D perhaps matching TRBD1 (5 bases). This sequence was found in a male donor with ankylosing spondylitis or in good health (not recorded which). The sequencing input was blood, either unsorted or a sorted T cell fraction (not recorded which). CDR3 sequence: CASSRGGPSQPQHF. The CDR3 coding sequence is TGTGCCAGCAGTCGGGGGGGACCGAGTCAGCCCCAGCATTTT.